Below, 26 T cell receptor beta chains from the same sample are listed, as sequenced in a study of shared clonotypes between healthy human individuals. Method: immunoSEQ multiplex PCR; TCRdb's copy keeps in-frame clones and lacks some. This repertoire shows around 940,000 clones, about 80% found once; its top ten account for roughly 1.5%. Sequences were obtained from memory CD4+ T cells sorted from blood. Subset denoted: CD45RA-negative fraction. The source of these receptors is a young man in good health.

CDR3 bases: TGTGCCAGCAGCGTGGGGACAGTTCATGGCTACACCTTC. Translating gives CASSVGTVHGYTF. The chain couples TRBV9 to TRBJ1-2; TRBD1 aligns across 7 bases. The trim removed 2 bases at V and 6 bases at J, leaving 4 bases unmatched. This CDR3 spans 13 amino acids. CDR1 is SGDLS, CDR2 YYNGEE, per germline.

The chain combines TRBV6-6 with TRBJ2-5; D remains ambiguous. Trimming took 2 bases from V and 2 from J, leaving 9 bases between them. Looked up from germline, CDR1 is MNHNY and CDR2 is SVGAGI (reference sequence). CDR3 length equals 14 residues. The CDR3 DNA sequence: TGTGCCAGCAGTTACCTGGCAGAGCAAGAGACCCAGTACTTC. Residues: CASSYLAEQETQYF.

As concerns this clone: In the same sample, other DNA sequences code for this CDR3. The CDR3 loop is CASSLARTSGISYEQYF. In DNA form, the CDR3 reads TGTGCCAGCAGCTTAGCGCGGACTAGCGGGATTTCCTACGAGCAGTACTTC. The chain is built from TRBV7-2 and TRBJ2-7; 12 bases are a match to TRBD2. The length of the CDR3 is 17 residues. The germline CDR1 and CDR2 sequences are SGHTA and FQGNSA. J was trimmed by 1 base and V by 0 bases; bases with no gene match: 4.

This chain links TRBV6-6 with TRBJ2-3, with D unresolved. CDR1 is MNHNY and CDR2 is SVGAGI in the germline V gene (reference sequence). The CDR3 has 14 amino acids. The germline V and J ends were trimmed by 5 bases and 0 bases, with 9 bases remaining between them. CDR3 coding DNA: TGTGCCAGCAGTGTGGACGGTAGCACAGATACGCAGTATTTT. This gives the protein CASSVDGSTDTQYF.

In this sample, this clone turned up once. The same CDR3 also results from other DNA sequences found in this sample. The rearrangement links TRBV2 to TRBJ1-5; tentatively, D is TRBD1 (6 bases). The CDR3 covers 15 residues. The germline CDR1 and CDR2 sequences are SNHLY and FYNNEI. V gave up 0 bases and J gave up 4 bases, with 10 bases separating them. The CDR3 DNA is TGTGCCAGCAGTGAAGCAAGGGGGGGGAATCAGCCCCAGCATTTT. This gives the protein CASSEARGGNQPQHF.

Worth noting for this clone: The same CDR3 arises from other DNA sequences in this sample as well. The V call is TRBV7-9, the J call TRBJ1-1; TRBD1 aligns across 7 bases. The CDR3 is 13 residues long. Per the germline V gene, CDR1 is SEHNR and CDR2 is FQNEAQ (reference sequence). V shed 5 bases, J shed 1 base, and the junction held 1 base outside the gene matches. CDR3 amino acids: CASSRQGNTEAFF. CDR3 in DNA: TGTGCCAGCAGCCGACAGGGGAACACTGAAGCTTTCTTT.

Comment on this clone: Other DNA sequences in the same sample also yield this CDR3. In DNA, the CDR3 is TGCGCCAGCAGCTTGGCAGGGGCTGGAAACACCATATATTTT. It is translated as CASSLAGAGNTIYF. The chain couples TRBV5-1 to TRBJ1-3, with D possibly matching TRBD1 (6 bases). CDR1 is SGHRS and CDR2 is YFSETQ in the germline V gene. Trimming took 0 bases from V and 2 from J, leaving 6 bases between them. The CDR3 extends over 14 amino acids.

The chain carries TRBV6-1 and TRBJ2-3; D remains ambiguous. V lost 4 bases, J lost 1 base, and 9 bases lay in between. Per the germline V gene, CDR1 is MNHNS and CDR2 is SASEGT. The CDR3 covers 14 residues. The CDR3 nucleotides are TGTGCCAGCAGTGGGACCTGGGGCACAGATACGCAGTATTTT. It is translated as CASSGTWGTDTQYF.

The V gene is TRBV11-2, the J gene TRBJ2-1; 8 bases agree with TRBD2. Per the germline V gene, CDR1 is SGHAT and CDR2 is FQNNGV. V shed 8 bases, J shed 5 bases, and the junction held 14 bases outside the gene matches. The CDR3 has 16 amino acids. The CDR3 DNA follows: TGTGCCAGCCACCCTTGGCGGGAGGTCCAAAACAATGAGCAGTTCTTC. Protein: CASHPWREVQNNEQFF.

The rearrangement joins TRBV7-2 to TRBJ2-3; TRBD2 aligns across 11 bases. CDR1 SGHTA and CDR2 FQGNSA come from the germline V gene. The CDR3 is 18 residues long. V shed 2 bases, J shed 4 bases, and the junction held 11 bases outside the gene matches. The DNA for the CDR3 is TGTGCCAGCAGCTTAACACTAGCGGGGGCGCGAAGCGCAGATACGCAGTATTTT. Protein product: CASSLTLAGARSADTQYF.

Regarding this clone: Additional DNA sequences in this sample encode the identical CDR3. The J gene is TRBJ1-2, the V gene TRBV6-1, with no clear D. Germline assignment: CDR1 MNHNS and CDR2 SASEGT. The CDR3 has 14 residues. V shed 0 bases and J shed 0 bases, with 5 bases lying between them. In DNA, the CDR3 is TGTGCCAGCAGTGAAGCCGGAGCTAACTATGGCTACACCTTC. It translates to CASSEAGANYGYTF.

The V and J genes are TRBV6-6 and TRBJ1-4; D possibly corresponds to TRBD1 (5 bases). V dropped 6 bases and J dropped 8 bases, with 7 bases sitting between them. The CDR3 covers 11 residues. Germline V CDR1 and CDR2: MNHNY, SVGAGI (reference sequence). The CDR3 sequence: CASRRGEKLFF. CDR3 nucleotide sequence: TGTGCCAGCAGAAGGGGAGAAAAACTGTTTTTT.

V and J are TRBV2 and TRBJ1-4; tentative D call: TRBD1 (6 bases). This CDR3 is built from 15 residues. CDR1 and CDR2 from the germline V gene are SNHLY and FYNNEI. Trimming took off 4 bases at V and 12 bases at J, with 21 bases between the two ends. CDR3 DNA: TGTGCCAGCAGTGGGGGGCGAGGGCTCGGAGGGCAACTGTTTTTT. As protein: CASSGGRGLGGQLFF.

The V gene is TRBV7-2, the J gene TRBJ2-7; 13 bases align to TRBD2. The CDR3 is 16 residues long. Germline V CDR1 and CDR2: SGHTA, FQGNSA. Trimming cost V 4 bases and J 4 bases; bases outside gene matches: 7. The CDR3 is CASSSPRTSGSYEQYF. In DNA form, the CDR3 reads TGTGCCAGCAGCTCCCCTCGGACTAGCGGGAGTTACGAGCAGTACTTC.

J is TRBJ1-2 and V is TRBV7-2, with D unclear. The CDR3 is 14 amino acids. Per germline, CDR1 SGHTA and CDR2 FQGNSA. Trimming shortened V by 2 bases and J by 7 bases, and 14 bases separated the two germline ends. This chain's CDR3 is CASSLIPVTRGYTF. CDR3 DNA sequence: TGTGCCAGCAGCTTAATTCCCGTTACTCGTGGCTACACCTTC.

CDR3 amino acids: CASSFTDTAYEQYF. Here the CDR3 DNA reads TGTGCCAGCAGCTTCACTGACACTGCCTACGAGCAGTACTTC. The chain employs TRBV11-2 and TRBJ2-7; D remains unclear. The CDR3 contains 14 residues. V gave up 3 bases and J gave up 2 bases, with 11 bases separating them. Per the germline V gene, CDR1 is SGHAT and CDR2 is FQNNGV.

The chain is built from TRBV19 and TRBJ1-5; a weak D match, TRBD1 (6 bases). This CDR3 has 16 residues. Germline V gene sequence: CDR1 LNHDA, CDR2 SQIVND (reference sequence). Trimming cost V 5 bases and J 5 bases, with 19 bases left between them. CDR3 region: CASSAHRERSDQPQHF. DNA for the CDR3: TGTGCCAGTAGTGCCCACAGGGAGAGGTCGGATCAGCCCCAGCATTTT.

This chain uses TRBV7-8 with TRBJ2-2; D unresolved. This CDR3 is 13 amino acids long. Germline loops: CDR1 SGHVS, CDR2 FQNEAQ. Trimming removed 3 bases from V and 6 bases from J, with 8 bases in between. The CDR3 region is CASSFDGSGELFF. In nucleotides, the CDR3 is TGTGCCAGCAGCTTCGACGGGTCCGGGGAGCTGTTTTTT.

J is TRBJ1-6 and V is TRBV7-6; 7 bases match TRBD1. CDR1 is SGHVS, CDR2 FNYEAQ, per germline. This CDR3 comprises 14 residues. With V trimmed by 5 bases and J by 6 bases, 4 bases remained unmatched. The CDR3 nucleotides are TGTGCCAGCAGCGCGGGACAGATTAATTCACCCCTCCACTTT. Its translation is CASSAGQINSPLHF.

The chain is built from TRBV29-1 and TRBJ2-7; 12 nucleotides line up with TRBD2. J was trimmed by 6 bases and V by 6 bases; bases with no gene match: 6. CDR1 and CDR2 (germline): SQVTM, ANQGSEA. The CDR3 runs 13 residues. The CDR3 DNA reads as TGCAGCGTCAGACTAGCGGGAGTTGCCGAGCAGTACTTC. Its protein is CSVRLAGVAEQYF.

A single count supports this clone. The chain carries TRBV19 and TRBJ1-2; TRBD1 matches at 7 bases. The V and J ends lost 5 bases and 4 bases, in that order; junction bases with no gene match: 10. From germline, CDR1 is LNHDA and CDR2 SQIVND (reference sequence). CDR3 length equals 15 residues. CDR3 DNA: TGTGCCAGTAGTCCACGACAGGGCACTCTCTATGGCTACACCTTC. Translation: CASSPRQGTLYGYTF.

The V call is TRBV7-9, the J call TRBJ1-3; D may be TRBD1 (5 bases). The germline V gene has CDR1 SEHNR and CDR2 FQNEAQ (reference sequence). Deletions cut 3 bases from V and 4 bases from J, with 16 bases between. The CDR3 length is 16 residues. The CDR3 spells CASSFFRGLSGNTIYF. The DNA for the CDR3 is TGTGCCAGCAGCTTCTTTAGGGGCTTATCAGGAAACACCATATATTTT.

The sample holds one count of this clone. This sequence joins TRBV12-1 and TRBJ1-6. TRBV12-1 is annotated as a pseudogene. This CDR3 contains 14 residues. CDR3 amino acids: CASRGGRGNSPLHF. The CDR3 DNA sequence: TGTGCCAGCAGGGGCGGGAGGGGGAATTCACCCCTCCACTTT.

This chain joins TRBV25-1 and TRBJ1-6; no definite D call. Looked up from germline, CDR1 is MGHDK and CDR2 is SYGVNS. This CDR3 is 15 amino acids long. Trimming cost V 4 bases and J 6 bases, with 13 bases left between them. CDR3 nucleotide sequence: TGTGCCAGCAGTGTGGCAGGAAGTTTTAATTCACCCCTCCACTTT. Protein sequence: CASSVAGSFNSPLHF.

The rearrangement links TRBV6-1 to TRBJ2-5; TRBD2 matches at 7 bases. The ends lost 8 bases at V and 2 bases at J; junction bases unmatched: 11. Germline V gives CDR1 MNHNS, CDR2 SASEGT. The CDR3 covers 15 residues. CDR3 amino acids: CASDQARGGQETQYF. CDR3 bases: TGTGCCAGCGACCAGGCGAGGGGAGGGCAAGAGACCCAGTACTTC.

The gene calls are TRBV20-1 and TRBJ1-1, with D possibly being TRBD1 (5 bases). This CDR3 is built from 11 residues. Trimming cost V 6 bases and J 5 bases, with 10 bases left between them. The V gene's germline CDR1 is DFQATT and CDR2 SNEGSKA (reference sequence). The CDR3 DNA sequence: TGCAGTGCGCCGACAGAAACTGAAGCTTTCTTT. Protein product: CSAPTETEAFF.